The present T cell receptor (beta chain) was sequenced within a study of shared clonotypes between healthy human individuals. Whole-study context: Donors had three CD4 naive, three CD4 memory, two CD8 naive and one CD8 memory plate apiece.

On this clone itself: Its matching antigen is unknown. This sample includes further DNA sequences coding for the same CDR3.

Germline-derived CDR1 and CDR2 are SQVTM and ANQGSEA. The CDR3 runs 14 residues. V lost 2 bases to trimming and J lost 1 base, with 10 bases between them. There were no recent acute infections or vaccinations among the donors, who were healthy HIV-negative adults. Researchers partitioned CD4+ cells into CD45RA+ naive and CD45RA-negative memory subsets. Study results and limitations: Some naive CD4 clonotypes, 4% to 6%, turned up in common across four donors.

Assay: immunoSEQ multiplex PCR; the TCRdb copy retains only in-frame clones and omits some. Here the sample spans about 1.1 million clones, around 78% being singletons. The receptor comes from a man aged 18 to 29 in good health. Some clones in this sample may be carry-over from other donors' samples. The sequencing input was memory CD4+ T cells from PBMCs. Specified subset: CD45RA-negative fraction. The V gene is TRBV29-1, the J gene TRBJ2-3; either TRBD1 or TRBD2 may fit D (6 bases each). CDR3 sequence: CSVERGRGTDTQYF. The CDR3 coding sequence is TGCAGCGTTGAACGGGGGCGCGGCACAGATACGCAGTATTTT.